This TCR beta chain was captured in a study of OX40 agonist ivuxolimab in advanced cancers. In the study overall: Those enrolled were less than 85% male, with a mean age of about 60 years and ages from roughly 20 to 85. Findings and limits, study-wide: Expansion of clones was among the lowest in partial responders at 0.1-3.0 mg/kg. Clones of CD4+ and CD8+ blood T cells grew by week 6 at doses of 0.1 to 3.0 mg/kg.

The assay was immunoSEQ multiplex PCR, and TCRdb's table has in-frame clones only and misses some. The repertoire holds around 73,000 clones, around 89% seen once, with approximately 10% in the top ten. No patient had autoimmune disease or received systemic immunosuppression. Trimming removed 4 bases at V and 5 bases at J, with 13 bases between. The germline CDR1 and CDR2 sequences are SGHDT and YYEEEE. The CDR3 consists of 13 residues. On this clone: Its antigen is as yet unknown.

The receptor comes from an adult with an advanced solid tumor such as melanoma, head and neck, liver or kidney cancer. The specimen comprised CD4+ or CD8+ T cells sorted from blood, sampled in a trial of the OX40 agonist ivuxolimab. The rearrangement uses TRBV5-6 and TRBJ2-7, with D perhaps matching TRBD1 or TRBD2 (6 bases each). As DNA, the CDR3 is TGTGCCAGCAGCGACTGGGGGGCCCACGAGCAGTACTTC. Translated, it gives CASSDWGAHEQYF.